The rows below give T cell receptor beta chains drawn from one sample of a study of T cells in Graves' hyperthyroidism and ophthalmopathy. From the multiplex PCR reads, TCRdb called clonotypes with MiXCR, one entry per CDR3 protein. Among roughly 660,000 distinct CDR3 sequences listed, roughly 17% were seen once. Sequencing used blood. These receptors were taken from a man aged 45-65 years with Graves' hyperthyroidism. Each CDR3 is given with its conserved first and last residue. Fields, in order: J gene, V gene, clone size, D gene, CDR3 protein, CDR3 DNA. D genes are given only for firm matches. Size is stated for part of the rows, as once, few or many counts, or as a class when the clone is expanded.

j_gene: TRBJ1-1
v_gene: TRBV6-5
abundance: .
d_gene: .
CDR3aa: CASSYPSHTEAFF
CDR3nt: TGTGCCAGCAGTTACCCGAGCCACACTGAAGCTTTCTTT

j_gene: TRBJ2-5
v_gene: TRBV2
abundance: many
d_gene: .
CDR3aa: CASSEAPRRETQYF
CDR3nt: TGTGCCAGCAGTGAAGCCCCACGGAGGGAGACCCAGTACTTC

j_gene: TRBJ2-5
v_gene: TRBV19
abundance: many
d_gene: TRBD2
CDR3aa: CASRGGRETQYF
CDR3nt: TGTGCCAGTCGGGGGGGACGGGAGACCCAGTACTTC

j_gene: TRBJ2-1
v_gene: TRBV10-3
abundance: many
d_gene: TRBD2
CDR3aa: CAISESPGTSGRGYNEQFF
CDR3nt: TGTGCCATCAGTGAGTCTCCTGGGACTAGCGGGAGGGGTTACAATGAGCAGTTCTTC

j_gene: TRBJ2-3
v_gene: TRBV7-2
abundance: many
d_gene: TRBD2
CDR3aa: CASSLSGRSPDTQYF
CDR3nt: TGTGCCAGCAGCTTAAGCGGGAGGTCCCCAGATACGCAGTATTTT

j_gene: TRBJ2-3
v_gene: TRBV2
abundance: many
d_gene: TRBD1
CDR3aa: CASSAGTGQAADTQYF
CDR3nt: TGTGCCAGCAGTGCCGGCACCGGACAGGCGGCAGATACGCAGTATTTT

j_gene: TRBJ2-7
v_gene: TRBV27
abundance: many
d_gene: TRBD2
CDR3aa: CASSLRSSGYEQYF
CDR3nt: TGTGCCAGCAGTTTAAGGTCTAGCGGTTACGAGCAGTACTTC

j_gene: TRBJ2-2
v_gene: TRBV4-2
abundance: .
d_gene: TRBD2
CDR3aa: CASSQDRAGGPTTGELFF
CDR3nt: TGTGCCAGCAGCCAAGATAGGGCGGGAGGGCCGACCACCGGGGAGCTGTTTTTT

j_gene: TRBJ1-3
v_gene: TRBV13
abundance: many
d_gene: .
CDR3aa: CASSPPHGNTIYF
CDR3nt: TGTGCCAGCAGCCCTCCCCATGGAAACACCATATATTTT

j_gene: TRBJ1-5
v_gene: TRBV5-1
abundance: few
d_gene: TRBD1
CDR3aa: CASRQGVDQPQHF
CDR3nt: TGCGCCAGCAGACAGGGGGTGGATCAGCCCCAGCATTTT

j_gene: TRBJ2-1
v_gene: TRBV7-3
abundance: many
d_gene: TRBD1
CDR3aa: CASSLTGVTNNEQFF
CDR3nt: TGTGCCAGCAGCCTAACAGGGGTTACGAACAATGAGCAGTTCTTC

j_gene: TRBJ2-2
v_gene: TRBV19
abundance: few
d_gene: TRBD2
CDR3aa: CASEGSGRAPGELFF
CDR3nt: TGTGCCAGTGAGGGGAGCGGGAGGGCCCCCGGGGAGCTGTTTTTT

j_gene: TRBJ2-1
v_gene: TRBV4-3
abundance: few
d_gene: TRBD2
CDR3aa: CASSQEIAGVLYEQFF
CDR3nt: TGCGCCAGCAGCCAAGAGATAGCGGGAGTTCTCTATGAGCAGTTCTTC

j_gene: TRBJ2-4
v_gene: TRBV6-1
abundance: few
d_gene: .
CDR3aa: CASSDRGPRDIQYF
CDR3nt: TGTGCCAGCAGCGACCGGGGGCCGCGGGACATTCAGTACTTC

j_gene: TRBJ2-3
v_gene: TRBV19
abundance: .
d_gene: TRBD1
CDR3aa: CASRSRGQGRTDTQYF
CDR3nt: TGTGCCAGTAGATCGAGGGGACAGGGGCGCACAGATACGCAGTATTTT

j_gene: TRBJ2-1
v_gene: TRBV5-6
abundance: .
d_gene: .
CDR3aa: CASSLVVEQFF
CDR3nt: TGTGCCAGCAGCTTGGTGGTGGAGCAGTTCTTC

j_gene: TRBJ2-5
v_gene: TRBV11-3
abundance: few
d_gene: TRBD2
CDR3aa: CASSLDRGTSGVQETQYF
CDR3nt: TGTGCCAGCAGCTTAGATCGGGGGACTAGCGGGGTCCAAGAGACCCAGTACTTC

j_gene: TRBJ2-3
v_gene: TRBV30
abundance: .
d_gene: TRBD1
CDR3aa: CAWSSLVGQGWGDTQYF
CDR3nt: TGTGCCTGGAGTTCCCTGGTGGGACAGGGCTGGGGAGATACGCAGTATTTT

j_gene: TRBJ1-1
v_gene: TRBV5-1
abundance: .
d_gene: .
CDR3aa: CASSLGEGLTEAFF
CDR3nt: TGCGCCAGCAGCTTGGGGGAGGGGTTGACTGAAGCTTTCTTT

j_gene: TRBJ2-5
v_gene: TRBV7-9
abundance: .
d_gene: TRBD1
CDR3aa: CASSPDRVGETQYF
CDR3nt: TGTGCCAGCAGCCCGGACAGGGTGGGAGAGACCCAGTACTTC

j_gene: TRBJ1-2
v_gene: TRBV7-2
abundance: .
d_gene: .
CDR3aa: CASSPSPGRANYGYTF
CDR3nt: TGTGCCAGCAGCCCCTCGCCAGGTCGAGCTAACTATGGCTACACCTTC

j_gene: TRBJ1-1
v_gene: TRBV9
abundance: few
d_gene: .
CDR3aa: CASSVGLLADTEAFF
CDR3nt: TGTGCCAGCAGCGTAGGACTGCTGGCGGACACTGAAGCTTTCTTT

j_gene: TRBJ2-3
v_gene: TRBV6-2/TRBV6-3
abundance: .
d_gene: TRBD2
CDR3aa: CASRRTSGRLGDTQYF
CDR3nt: TGTGCCAGCAGAAGGACTAGCGGGAGACTCGGCGATACGCAGTATTTT

j_gene: TRBJ2-2
v_gene: TRBV7-2
abundance: few
d_gene: TRBD2
CDR3aa: CASSLSLAGNTGELFF
CDR3nt: TGTGCCAGCAGCTTAAGCCTAGCGGGGAACACCGGGGAGCTGTTTTTT

j_gene: TRBJ2-3
v_gene: TRBV6-1
abundance: many
d_gene: TRBD2
CDR3aa: CASSDAPLAGGPDTQYF
CDR3nt: TGTGCCAGCAGTGACGCGCCGCTAGCGGGAGGCCCAGATACGCAGTATTTT

j_gene: TRBJ2-7
v_gene: TRBV6-1
abundance: many
d_gene: TRBD1
CDR3aa: CASSANPPGTGSDEQYF
CDR3nt: TGTGCCAGCAGTGCAAACCCTCCCGGGACAGGATCCGACGAGCAGTACTTC

j_gene: TRBJ2-7
v_gene: TRBV12-5
abundance: many
d_gene: .
CDR3aa: CASGLVPGAYEQYF
CDR3nt: TGTGCTAGTGGTTTGGTTCCGGGGGCATACGAGCAGTACTTC

j_gene: TRBJ1-2
v_gene: TRBV28
abundance: few
d_gene: TRBD1
CDR3aa: CASSAGQGARLGYTF
CDR3nt: TGTGCCAGCAGTGCGGGACAGGGGGCGCGGCTTGGCTACACCTTC

j_gene: TRBJ1-1
v_gene: TRBV25-1
abundance: many
d_gene: .
CDR3aa: CASSESERLGTNTEAFF
CDR3nt: TGTGCCAGCAGTGAATCGGAGAGGTTGGGAACCAACACTGAAGCTTTCTTT

j_gene: TRBJ2-2
v_gene: TRBV24-1
abundance: many
d_gene: TRBD1
CDR3aa: CATSDTRQGARAGELFF
CDR3nt: TGTGCCACCAGTGACACAAGACAGGGGGCTCGCGCCGGGGAGCTGTTTTTT

j_gene: TRBJ2-5
v_gene: TRBV5-1
abundance: .
d_gene: TRBD2
CDR3aa: CASSFETSDQETQYF
CDR3nt: TGCGCCAGCAGCTTTGAGACTAGCGACCAAGAGACCCAGTACTTC

j_gene: TRBJ1-5
v_gene: TRBV19
abundance: few
d_gene: TRBD1
CDR3aa: CASTEQGFSQPQHF
CDR3nt: TGTGCCAGTACGGAACAGGGGTTCAGTCAGCCCCAGCATTTT

j_gene: TRBJ2-1
v_gene: TRBV6-1
abundance: few
d_gene: .
CDR3aa: CASTRRESYNEQFF
CDR3nt: TGTGCCAGCACCCGTCGCGAGTCCTACAATGAGCAGTTCTTC

j_gene: TRBJ1-1
v_gene: TRBV15
abundance: .
d_gene: .
CDR3aa: CATSRGGGAIEAFF
CDR3nt: TGTGCCACCAGCAGAGGGGGGGGAGCGATTGAAGCTTTCTTT

j_gene: TRBJ2-4
v_gene: TRBV2
abundance: many
d_gene: .
CDR3aa: CASRVRQTQNIQYF
CDR3nt: TGTGCCAGCAGGGTACGACAGACCCAAAACATTCAGTACTTC

j_gene: TRBJ1-1
v_gene: TRBV29-1
abundance: .
d_gene: .
CDR3aa: CSVEDKMRNTEAFF
CDR3nt: TGCAGCGTTGAAGATAAGATGAGGAACACTGAAGCTTTCTTT